These 16 T cell receptor beta chains were sequenced from one sample in a study of shared clonotypes between healthy human individuals. Generated by immunoSEQ multiplex PCR, the TCRdb table keeps only in-frame clones and is missing some. Of about 2 million clones listed, around 95% are singletons. Sequencing was performed on naive CD4+ T cells sorted from blood. This sample's subset: CD45RA+ positively selected. The source is a man between 18 and 35 years old in good health.

This chain joins TRBV6-1 and TRBJ1-2; D not resolved. The CDR3 runs 17 residues. V shed 3 bases and J shed 4 bases, with 21 bases lying between them. Germline V lookup: CDR1 MNHNS, CDR2 SASEGT. CDR3 DNA: TGTGCCAGCAGTGACTTGCTTTTGTCTAAATTAATCTATGGCTACACCTTC. Residues: CASSDLLLSKLIYGYTF.

In this sample, this clone turned up once. This sequence joins TRBV11-2 and TRBJ2-7; 8 positions match TRBD1. CDR1 is SGHAT, CDR2 FQNNGV, per germline. The J segment lost 6 bases and the V segment lost 5 bases, leaving 9 bases of the junction unmatched. CDR3 length equals 14 residues. The CDR3 DNA reads as TGTGCCAGCAGCACCTCCAGGGGGCGGGGCGAGCAGTACTTC. Protein product: CASSTSRGRGEQYF.

The chain has TRBV27 and TRBJ1-5; D might be TRBD1 (6 bases). Trimming took off 5 bases at V and 3 bases at J, with 20 bases between the two ends. The germline V gene has CDR1 MNHEY and CDR2 SMNVEV (reference sequence). The CDR3 totals 17 residues. The CDR3 is CASSTLGGGIYNQPQHF. The CDR3 region has the DNA TGTGCCAGCAGTACCCTGGGGGGGGGCATCTACAATCAGCCCCAGCATTTT.

The V gene is TRBV1, the J gene TRBJ2-4; the listed D gene, TRBD1, was not tested against the DNA. TRBV1 is deemed a pseudogene. CDR3 length equals 14 residues. The DNA of the CDR3 is TGCACCAGCAGCTTTCAGTTAGCCAAAAACATTCAGTACTTC. Amino acid sequence: CTSSFQLAKNIQYF.

The CDR3 loop is CASSPDGGTNTGELFF. CDR3 sequence (DNA): TGTGCCAGCAGCCCTGACGGAGGGACCAACACCGGGGAGCTGTTTTTT. The rearrangement joins TRBV5-4 to TRBJ2-2; weak D call: TRBD2 (6 bases). The CDR3 is 16 amino acids. CDR1 is SGHNT, CDR2 YYREEE, per germline (reference sequence). V dropped 4 bases and J dropped 2 bases, with 15 bases sitting between them.

The rearrangement joins TRBV25-1 to TRBJ1-3; D is unclear. The CDR3 loop spans 15 amino acids. Per the germline V gene, CDR1 is MGHDK and CDR2 is SYGVNS. V was clipped by 2 bases and J by 0 bases, with 8 bases between them. The CDR3 protein is CASSEPSPSGNTIYF. CDR3 nucleotide sequence: TGTGCCAGCAGTGAACCCTCCCCCTCTGGAAACACCATATATTTT.

This sequence joins TRBV30 and TRBJ1-4; 12 nucleotides agree with TRBD1. CDR1 GTSNPN and CDR2 SVGIG come from the germline V gene (reference sequence). The CDR3 consists of 19 residues. The junction had 16 bases not matched to a gene; V was cut back by 1 base and J by 7 bases. CDR3 amino acids: CAWSGIYGTGGVESEKLFF. The CDR3 DNA reads as TGTGCCTGGAGTGGTATTTATGGGACAGGGGGCGTAGAGAGTGAAAAACTGTTTTTT.

The rearrangement joins TRBV11-2 to TRBJ2-3; possibly TRBD1 or TRBD2 for D (7 bases each). V lost 5 bases and J 4 bases, leaving 16 bases between the germline ends. The CDR3 has 15 residues. Per the germline V gene, CDR1 is SGHAT and CDR2 is FQNNGV. CDR3 coding DNA: TGTGCCAGCAGCCCGGGGGGAGGGGGCGCAGATACGCAGTATTTT. It translates to CASSPGGGGADTQYF.

The chain carries TRBV9 and TRBJ1-4, with D unresolved. V lost 0 bases and J lost 8, with 14 bases in between. Germline loops: CDR1 SGDLS, CDR2 YYNGEE. The CDR3 has 15 residues. DNA of the CDR3: TGTGCCAGCAGCGTAGGAGCGGGGTCCTGGGAAAAACTGTTTTTT. As protein: CASSVGAGSWEKLFF.

V usage is TRBV28 and J usage is TRBJ1-1; no clear D. V lost 9 bases and J 5 bases, leaving 10 bases between the germline ends. In germline, CDR1 is MDHEN, CDR2 SYDVKM. The CDR3 spans 11 residues. The CDR3 DNA reads TGTGCCAGTCCTAGTGAGACTGAAGCTTTCTTT. Translated, it gives CASPSETEAFF.

This chain links TRBV2 with TRBJ1-5, with 8 bases fitting TRBD1. Germline V gene data show CDR1 as SNHLY and CDR2 as FYNNEI. The CDR3 totals 16 residues. V lost 5 bases to trimming and J lost 0 bases; unmatched junction nucleotides: 6. CDR3 sequence: CASSWTGSDSNQPQHF. The CDR3 nucleotides read TGTGCCAGCAGTTGGACAGGGTCGGATAGCAATCAGCCCCAGCATTTT.

V usage is TRBV6-5 and J usage is TRBJ2-7; D remains unclear. Germline CDR1 is MNHEY and CDR2 is SVGAGI. The length of the CDR3 is 14 residues. Trimming left V 4 bases short and J 2 bases short, with 12 bases between. The CDR3 region is CASSFRTKTYEQYF. CDR3 coding DNA: TGTGCCAGCAGTTTCCGTACCAAGACCTACGAGCAGTACTTC.

The chain recombines TRBV27 with TRBJ2-2; TRBD2 matches at 9 bases. Germline V lookup: CDR1 MNHEY, CDR2 SMNVEV (reference sequence). Trimming removed 3 bases from V and 7 bases from J; junction bases left unmatched: 6. The length of the CDR3 is 15 residues. The CDR3 region has the DNA TGTGCCAGCAGTTTCTATAGCGGGGGCGTCGGGGAGCTGTTTTTT. Its translation is CASSFYSGGVGELFF.

This clone was detected once. The V and J genes are TRBV28 and TRBJ1-5, with no clear D. The ends were cut back, 6 bases at V and 4 bases at J, with 13 bases in the middle. The CDR3 totals 14 residues. CDR1 MDHEN and CDR2 SYDVKM come from the germline V gene. The CDR3 loop is CASSHPWENQPQHF. The DNA for the CDR3 is TGTGCCAGCAGCCACCCGTGGGAAAATCAGCCCCAGCATTTT.

This chain connects TRBV28 to TRBJ2-7, with TRBD2 matching 7 bases. After removal of 1 base from V and 6 bases from J, the junction contained 6 bases not matched to a gene. The CDR3 sequence is 14 residues long. Per germline, CDR1 MDHEN and CDR2 SYDVKM. DNA for the CDR3: TGTGCCAGCAGTTTATTCGGGGGGTCTGGCGAGCAGTACTTC. The encoded protein is CASSLFGGSGEQYF. The complete variable domain, with remaining parts taken from reference TRBV28 and TRBJ2-7, reads DVKVTQSSRYLVKRTGEKVFLECVQDMDHENMFWYRQDPGLGLRLIYFSYDVKMKEKGDIPEGYSVSREKKERFSLILESASTNQTSMYLCASSLFGGSGEQYFGPGTRLTVT.

The CDR3 here is CASSIRYKGQPQHF. DNA for the CDR3: TGTGCCAGTAGTATTCGATACAAAGGCCAGCCCCAGCATTTT. The gene calls are TRBV19 and TRBJ1-5; D remains ambiguous. The V gene's germline CDR1 is LNHDA and CDR2 SQIVND (reference sequence). The length of the CDR3 is 14 residues. With 3 bases removed from V and 7 bases from J, the gap between germline ends came to 13 bases.